Presented here are 16 T cell receptor beta chains from one specimen sequenced in a study of blood T cell repertoires in COVID-19. The repertoire was sequenced with immunoSEQ multiplex PCR; TCRdb's copy has only in-frame clones and lacks some. The sample has some 170,000 clones; 82% are singletons. The sequencing sample was made of peripheral blood. The receptors stem from a woman in her sixties or seventies with acute or convalescent COVID-19.

This clone was counted a few times. The chain combines TRBV3-1 (or the pseudogene TRBV3-2) with TRBJ1-5; 8 nucleotides align to TRBD1. V dropped 2 bases and J dropped 2; count of bases not matched to a gene: 5. The germline gives CDR1 LGHDT, CDR2 YNNKEL (reference sequence). The CDR3 has 16 residues. CDR3 region: CASSQSGGLGNQPQHF. DNA of the CDR3: TGTGCCAGCAGCCAATCAGGGGGCCTTGGCAATCAGCCCCAGCATTTT.

V usage is TRBV30 and J usage is TRBJ2-1; no clear D. CDR1 and CDR2 (germline): GTSNPN, SVGIG (reference sequence). The CDR3 extends over 11 amino acids. With 1 base removed from V and 10 bases from J, the gap between germline ends came to 8 bases. CDR3 protein: CAWSGVREQFF. CDR3 bases: TGTGCCTGGAGTGGTGTCAGGGAGCAGTTCTTC.

The chain is built from TRBV18 and TRBJ2-3; possibly TRBD1 for D (6 bases). Germline V gives CDR1 KGHSH, CDR2 LQKENI. CDR3 length: 13 residues. V lost 4 bases and J 2 bases, leaving 7 bases between the germline ends. CDR3 sequence reads: CASSQGDTDTQYF. The CDR3 nucleotides are TGTGCCAGCTCACAGGGGGACACAGATACGCAGTATTTT.

The chain combines TRBV25-1 with TRBJ2-3; 8 bases agree with TRBD1. This CDR3 region has 17 residues. The V and J ends lost 4 bases and 3 bases, in that order; junction bases with no gene match: 12. Germline CDR1 is MGHDK and CDR2 is SYGVNS. CDR3 DNA sequence: TGTGCCAGCAGTGGGGGTCCCGGGACAGGAGAGACAGATACGCAGTATTTT. Its protein product is CASSGGPGTGETDTQYF.

The rearrangement links TRBV6-2 or TRBV6-3 to TRBJ2-7; 10 bases fit TRBD2. This CDR3 has 15 residues. The V gene's germline CDR1 is MNHEY and CDR2 SVGEGT. Germline trimming cut 0 bases from V and 6 bases from J; bases unmatched to any gene: 5. CDR3 DNA: TGTGCCAGCAGTTACTCGAAAATAGCGGGAGGCGAGCAGTACTTC. This translates into CASSYSKIAGGEQYF.

The CDR3 DNA reads as TGTGCCAGCAGCTTGGGAGGGTTGCATCAGCCCCAGCATTTT. Residues: CASSLGGLHQPQHF. The chain joins TRBV7-8 to TRBJ1-5, with D uncertain. Germline V CDR1 and CDR2: SGHVS, FQNEAQ. CDR3 size: 14 residues. Trimming took off 3 bases at V and 5 bases at J, with 11 bases between the two ends.

The chain carries TRBV19 and TRBJ2-4; TRBD1 matches at 7 bases. The junction had 8 bases not matched to a gene; V was cut back by 3 bases and J by 3 bases. Germline lookup yields CDR1 LNHDA and CDR2 SQIVND (reference sequence). The CDR3 is made up of 16 amino acids. In DNA form, the CDR3 reads TGTGCCAGTAGTATTGGGTCCAGGGGGAACAAAAACATTCAGTACTTC. Its protein product is CASSIGSRGNKNIQYF.

This rearrangement joins TRBV4-1 to TRBJ1-5; unclear D gene. Trimming left V 3 bases short and J 5 bases short, with 17 bases between. CDR3 size: 16 residues. Germline V gene sequence: CDR1 MGHRA, CDR2 YSYEKL. The CDR3 protein is CASSHAWAGSDQPQHF. CDR3 bases: TGCGCCAGCAGCCATGCCTGGGCTGGTAGTGATCAGCCCCAGCATTTT.

The V gene is TRBV19, the J gene TRBJ2-7, with 7 bases that match TRBD2. CDR3 size: 15 residues. V lost 3 bases, J lost 2 bases, and 7 bases stayed unmatched. The germline V gene encodes CDR1 LNHDA and CDR2 SQIVND (reference sequence). CDR3 protein: CASSIVAGDPYEQYF. In nucleotides, the CDR3 is TGTGCCAGTAGTATTGTAGCGGGTGATCCCTACGAGCAGTACTTC.

The rearrangement links TRBV5-4 to TRBJ2-1; 9 nucleotides agree with TRBD2. V shed 2 bases and J 1 base; nucleotides not matched to a gene: 7. The CDR3 spans 17 residues. Germline V gene lookup returns CDR1 SGHNT and CDR2 YYREEE (reference sequence). CDR3: CASSLDPGLASYNEQFF. In DNA, the CDR3 is TGTGCCAGCAGCTTAGACCCGGGACTAGCATCCTACAATGAGCAGTTCTTC.

This clone has a handful of counts. This chain uses TRBV5-1 with TRBJ1-1; tentative D call: TRBD1 (5 bases). CDR3 size: 17 residues. The V gene lost 4 bases and the J gene lost 3 bases, with 22 bases spanning the gap. In germline, CDR1 is SGHRS, CDR2 YFSETQ. CDR3 in DNA: TGCGCCAGCAGCCCGGGGGTGTCGCGGGGTGTGGACACTGAAGCTTTCTTT. Its protein product is CASSPGVSRGVDTEAFF.

The DNA of the CDR3 is TGTGCCAGTAGTGTGACAGCACCGAGCTCCTATAATTCACCCCTCCACTTT. Residues: CASSVTAPSSYNSPLHF. This rearrangement joins TRBV19 to TRBJ1-6, with D perhaps matching TRBD1 (5 bases). This CDR3 spans 17 amino acids. V dropped 5 bases and J dropped 0 bases, with 14 bases sitting between them. Germline-derived CDR1 and CDR2 are LNHDA and SQIVND (reference sequence).

This clone showed up just once. The V gene is TRBV4-3, the J gene TRBJ1-6, with a possible D match to TRBD1 (5 bases). V shed 4 bases and J shed 0 bases, with 13 bases lying between them. The CDR3 runs 17 residues. Per the germline V gene, CDR1 is LGHNA and CDR2 is YSLEER. CDR3 coding DNA: TGCGCCAGCAGCCGCACTGGGGGAGGCTCCTATAATTCACCCCTCCACTTT. This gives the protein CASSRTGGGSYNSPLHF.

This clone appeared a few times. V and J are TRBV19 and TRBJ2-2; 11 nucleotides align to TRBD1. The CDR3 is 17 amino acids. The trim removed 7 bases at V and 6 bases at J, leaving 13 bases unmatched. Per the germline V gene, CDR1 is LNHDA and CDR2 is SQIVND (reference sequence). The CDR3, as DNA: TGTGCCAGTACCCGGACAGGGGGCCGGCATGCCGCCGGGGAGCTGTTTTTT. Amino acids: CASTRTGGRHAAGELFF. Full variable domain (rest looked up from reference TRBV19 and TRBJ2-2): DGGITQSPKYLFRKEGQNVTLSCEQNLNHDAMYWYRQDPGQGLRLIYYSQIVNDFQKGDIAEGYSVSREKKESFPLTVTSAQKNPTAFYLCASTRTGGRHAAGELFFGEGSRLTVL.

The gene calls are TRBV4-3 and TRBJ2-7, with D possibly TRBD2 on 6 matching bases. The CDR3 runs to 16 residues. Per germline, CDR1 LGHNA and CDR2 YSLEER. Trimming left V 0 bases short and J 3 bases short, with 15 bases between. The CDR3 nucleotides read TGCGCCAGCAGCCAAGATTGGAGGGCAGGGTACTACGAGCAGTACTTC. Its protein is CASSQDWRAGYYEQYF.

The V and J genes are TRBV21-1 and TRBJ1-2; the DNA was not used to check the table's D call, TRBD1. TRBV21-1 is noted as a pseudogene. The CDR3 sequence is 14 residues long. The CDR3, as DNA: TGTGCCAGCAGGGGACAGGGGGGTGTAGATGGCTACACCTTC. Protein: CASRGQGGVDGYTF.